A single sample is the source of the 27 T cell receptor beta chains below, sequenced in a study of EBV T-cell therapy then PD-1 blockade in nasopharyngeal carcinoma. Stated treatment: AdE1-LMPpoly-expanded autologous EBV-specific T-cell therapy followed by anti-PD-1 nivolumab. Method: immunoSEQ multiplex PCR; TCRdb's copy keeps in-frame clones and lacks some. The data contain fewer than 20,000 clones, approximately 88% of them seen just once; the ten biggest clones take up roughly 27%. These receptors have no identified antigens. Material: CD8+ T cells from blood, obtained at day 0 from a patient whose treatment included autologous EBV-specific T cells and nivolumab. The receptor set was obtained from a man aged 35-49 years with nasopharyngeal carcinoma.

In its sample, this clone ranks as medium-sized. The chain links TRBV4-3 to TRBJ1-4; D not resolved. The V end lost 0 bases, the J end lost 8 bases, and 13 bases lay between the germline ends. From germline, CDR1 is LGHNA and CDR2 YSLEER. The CDR3 covers 15 residues. The CDR3 bases are TGCGCCAGCAGCCAAGAGGGTATAGAGGTCGAAAAACTGTTTTTT. This codes for CASSQEGIEVEKLFF.

This clone was seen a handful of times. The chain carries TRBV9 and TRBJ1-5; 9 bases agree with TRBD1. The trim removed 3 bases at V and 6 bases at J, leaving 1 base unmatched. CDR1 SGDLS and CDR2 YYNGEE come from the germline V gene. The CDR3 is 13 residues long. Written as DNA, the CDR3 is TGTGCCAGCAGCGGGACAGGGGCTCAGCCCCAGCATTTT. Amino acids: CASSGTGAQPQHF.

The DNA of the CDR3 is TGTGCCAGCAGCCCGGGACAGTACAATGAGCAGTTCTTC. This sequence encodes CASSPGQYNEQFF. The chain couples TRBV7-2 to TRBJ2-1; TRBD1 aligns across 7 bases. J was trimmed by 4 bases and V by 5 bases; bases with no gene match: 2. The CDR3 spans 13 residues. Per germline, CDR1 SGHTA and CDR2 FQGNSA.

The chain uses TRBV18 and TRBJ2-7; tentative D call: TRBD2 (6 bases). Germline V CDR1 and CDR2: KGHSH, LQKENI. The ends were cut back, 4 bases at V and 2 bases at J, with 18 bases in the middle. There are 16 residues in the CDR3. The CDR3 spells CASSHERGRTTYEQYF. The CDR3 nucleotides are TGTGCCAGCTCACACGAAAGGGGACGGACTACCTACGAGCAGTACTTC.

The rearrangement uses TRBV6-2 or TRBV6-3 and TRBJ1-5; D call uncertain. V was cut by 3 bases and J by 6 bases, with 12 bases left in between. The CDR3 consists of 14 residues. In germline, CDR1 is MNHEY, CDR2 SVGEGT. The CDR3, as DNA: TGTGCCAGCAGTTATGCGAGTACAAGTCAGCCCCAGCATTTT. Amino acids: CASSYASTSQPQHF.

The V gene is TRBV24-1, the J gene TRBJ1-2; D remains ambiguous. CDR1 KGHDR and CDR2 SFDVKD come from the germline V gene. V was trimmed by 5 bases and J by 7 bases, leaving 13 bases between them. The CDR3 sequence is 13 residues long. CDR3 loop: CATSGADALGYTF. The CDR3 bases are TGTGCCACCAGTGGAGCGGACGCGCTTGGCTACACCTTC.

The chain recombines TRBV19 with TRBJ2-7; D might be TRBD1 (6 bases). CDR1 and CDR2 (germline): LNHDA, SQIVND (reference sequence). Trimming cost V 10 bases and J 6 bases, with 22 bases left between them. The CDR3 has 14 residues. DNA for the CDR3: TGTGCCACCTCCCAGTGGGCAGGGGTTAGCGAGCAGTACTTC. It encodes CATSQWAGVSEQYF.

The chain joins TRBV7-2 to TRBJ2-7; D unresolved. There are 14 residues in the CDR3. The germline V and J ends were trimmed by 4 bases and 0 bases, with 10 bases remaining between them. In germline, CDR1 is SGHTA, CDR2 FQGNSA. For the CDR3, the DNA is TGTGCCAGCAGCTCGAGGACGCCCTCCTACGAGCAGTACTTC. The encoded protein is CASSSRTPSYEQYF.

This chain uses TRBV6-2 or TRBV6-3 with TRBJ1-2, with D perhaps TRBD1 (5 bases). Deletions cut 5 bases from V and 2 bases from J, with 12 bases between. Per the germline V gene, CDR1 is MNHEY and CDR2 is SVGEGT. The CDR3 length is 14 residues. The CDR3 region is CASSRGRGNYGYTF. The DNA of the CDR3 is TGTGCCAGCAGTAGGGGTCGGGGGAACTATGGCTACACCTTC.

The chain has TRBV12-3 or TRBV12-4 and TRBJ1-2, with no clear D. V was clipped by 7 bases and J by 4 bases, with 10 bases between them. There are 12 residues in the CDR3. CDR3 amino acids: CASTVVGYGYTF. The CDR3, as DNA: TGTGCCAGCACCGTAGTAGGCTATGGCTACACCTTC.

The rearrangement links TRBV4-1 to TRBJ1-2, with D maybe TRBD1 (5 bases). V shed 4 bases and J shed 0 bases, with 15 bases lying between them. There are 16 residues in the CDR3. CDR1 and CDR2 from the germline V gene are MGHRA and YSYEKL. CDR3 amino acids: CASSPEPQGTNYGYTF. CDR3 DNA sequence: TGCGCCAGCAGCCCAGAGCCCCAGGGAACTAACTATGGCTACACCTTC.

The chain has TRBV3-1 (or the pseudogene TRBV3-2) and TRBJ2-5, with 11 nucleotides matching TRBD2. The CDR3 length is 17 residues. The germline V gene encodes CDR1 LGHDT and CDR2 YNNKEL (reference sequence). Trimming at V came to 0 bases and at J to 5 bases, leaving 8 bases not matched to a gene. The CDR3 sequence is CASSQDWDSGGVETQYF. The CDR3, as DNA: TGTGCCAGCAGCCAAGATTGGGATAGCGGGGGGGTGGAGACCCAGTACTTC.

The chain has TRBV18 and TRBJ2-4; weak D call: TRBD1 (6 bases). Trimming left V 1 base short and J 2 bases short, with 15 bases between. CDR1 and CDR2 from the germline V gene are KGHSH and LQKENI. The CDR3 has 17 amino acids. The CDR3, as DNA: TGTGCCAGCTCACCACGGACAGACCTTAATTCCAAAAACATTCAGTACTTC. Translated: CASSPRTDLNSKNIQYF.

The sample holds a few counts of this clone. The rearrangement uses TRBV12-3 or TRBV12-4 and TRBJ2-7, with D uncertain. The CDR3 consists of 11 residues. The V gene lost 6 bases and the J gene lost 3 bases, with 6 bases spanning the gap. The CDR3 coding sequence is TGTGCCAGCAGAGGGTTCTACGAGCAGTACTTC. Its protein is CASRGFYEQYF.

This chain links TRBV7-8 with TRBJ1-1; no reliable D call. Trimming stripped 3 bases from V and 0 bases from J, with 8 bases between. This CDR3 is built from 14 residues. Per the germline V gene, CDR1 is SGHVS and CDR2 is FQNEAQ. CDR3 nucleotide sequence: TGTGCCAGCAGCTTGTATACTTTGAACACTGAAGCTTTCTTT. Protein sequence: CASSLYTLNTEAFF.

V is TRBV24-1 and J is TRBJ2-1; TRBD1 matches 9 bases. J was trimmed by 7 bases and V by 1 base; bases with no gene match: 4. The CDR3 is made up of 15 amino acids. Germline lookup yields CDR1 KGHDR and CDR2 SFDVKD. CDR3: CATSDLQGARNEQFF. DNA for the CDR3: TGTGCCACCAGTGATTTACAGGGGGCGAGGAATGAGCAGTTCTTC.

The chain recombines TRBV30 with TRBJ2-6; D is unclear. Germline CDR1 and CDR2: GTSNPN and SVGIG (reference sequence). V was pared by 5 bases and J by 0 bases, with 11 bases between. This CDR3 contains 15 residues. CDR3 nucleotides: TGTGCCTGGCCCCAGCAGATCTCTGGGGCCAACGTCCTGACTTTC. As protein: CAWPQQISGANVLTF.

This clone is medium-sized. This chain uses TRBV27 with TRBJ2-1; D ambiguous. The germline V gene has CDR1 MNHEY and CDR2 SMNVEV (reference sequence). CDR3 length: 14 amino acids. The V end lost 2 bases, the J end lost 0 bases, and 5 bases lay between the germline ends. The CDR3 is CASSLGGSYNEQFF. The CDR3 bases are TGTGCCAGCAGTTTAGGCGGCTCCTACAATGAGCAGTTCTTC.

Within the sample, this clone is medium-sized. The V and J genes are TRBV10-3 and TRBJ1-6; 9 positions match TRBD1. Per germline, CDR1 ENHRY and CDR2 SYGVKD. J was trimmed by 3 bases and V by 0 bases; bases with no gene match: 6. The CDR3 length is 18 residues. DNA for the CDR3: TGTGCCATCAGTGAGTCGGAGGACAGGGGTTACTATAATTCACCCCTCCACTTT. Its protein product is CAISESEDRGYYNSPLHF.

This chain links TRBV6-1 with TRBJ1-5, with D possibly matching TRBD1 (6 bases). Germline values: CDR1 MNHNS, CDR2 SASEGT. The CDR3 is made up of 14 amino acids. The germline V and J ends were trimmed by 3 bases and 7 bases, with 13 bases remaining between them. CDR3: CASSDAGETQPQHF. The CDR3 DNA reads TGTGCCAGCAGTGACGCAGGGGAGACGCAGCCCCAGCATTTT.

The genes are TRBV29-1 and TRBJ2-2; perhaps D is TRBD1 or TRBD2 (5 bases each). The CDR3 has 18 residues. In germline, CDR1 is SQVTM, CDR2 ANQGSEA. V dropped 6 bases and J dropped 0 bases, with 23 bases sitting between them. The CDR3 spells CSVATGVGRATNTGELFF. The CDR3 DNA reads TGCAGCGTCGCCACCGGCGTGGGGCGGGCAACGAACACCGGGGAGCTGTTTTTT.

The rearrangement joins TRBV7-8 to TRBJ2-2; D gene uncertain. V was cut by 6 bases and J by 5 bases, with 10 bases left in between. Germline loops: CDR1 SGHVS, CDR2 FQNEAQ. The CDR3 is made up of 13 amino acids. Here the CDR3 DNA reads TGTGCCAGCAGGAAGTGGGAAACCGGGGAGCTGTTTTTT. It is translated as CASRKWETGELFF.

This chain uses TRBV5-6 with TRBJ1-5; a possible D gene is TRBD1 (6 bases). Trimming left V 2 bases short and J 1 base short, with 13 bases between. The germline V gene has CDR1 SGHDT and CDR2 YYEEEE. CDR3 length equals 16 residues. CDR3 sequence (DNA): TGTGCCAGCAGCTTAGGTGGGGACATGAGCAATCAGCCCCAGCATTTT. Translating gives CASSLGGDMSNQPQHF.

The chain recombines TRBV14 with TRBJ1-2; D not resolved. The ends were cut back, 1 base at V and 8 bases at J, with 11 bases in the middle. Germline CDR1 SGHDN, CDR2 FVKESK. This CDR3 has 13 residues. The CDR3 loop reads CASSQGRVFGYTF. DNA of the CDR3: TGTGCCAGCAGCCAAGGCCGGGTCTTCGGCTACACCTTC.

V usage is TRBV27 and J usage is TRBJ1-6, with D unclear. The V gene lost 0 bases and the J gene lost 0 bases, with 6 bases spanning the gap. CDR3 length equals 16 residues. CDR1 is MNHEY and CDR2 is SMNVEV in the germline V gene (reference sequence). This CDR3 reads CASSLSSRSYNSPLHF. DNA of the CDR3: TGTGCCAGCAGTTTATCTTCCCGCTCCTATAATTCACCCCTCCACTTT.

The chain links TRBV19 to TRBJ1-2; D is perhaps TRBD1 (6 bases). Germline CDR1 LNHDA, CDR2 SQIVND (reference sequence). There are 13 residues in the CDR3. Trimming cost V 10 bases and J 2 bases, with 14 bases left between them. The CDR3 here is CATQQGSNYGYTF. The CDR3 DNA sequence: TGTGCCACTCAACAGGGCTCCAACTATGGCTACACCTTC.

The V call is TRBV29-1, the J call TRBJ2-3, with TRBD1 as a possible D gene (5 bases). Per germline, CDR1 SQVTM and CDR2 ANQGSEA. CDR3 length equals 13 residues. The V and J ends lost 3 bases and 4 bases respectively, with 11 bases between them. In DNA, the CDR3 is TGCAGCGTTGAGACAGACATCCCAGATACGCAGTATTTT. Its translation: CSVETDIPDTQYF.